Listed below are T cell receptor beta chains from one sample, sequenced in a study of blood T cell repertoires in COVID-19. The repertoire was sequenced with immunoSEQ multiplex PCR; TCRdb's copy has only in-frame clones and lacks some. Of 150,000 to 200,000 clones in the sample, roughly 86% were seen once. Sequencing input: peripheral blood. The source of these receptors is a man aged 35-49 years with active or convalescent COVID-19. Each CDR3 is given with its conserved first and last residue. A D gene is named only where the DNA matches it firmly. Size is omitted from some rows. Given values are once, few, many or a class for expanded clones.

V	length	size	D	J	DNA	CDR3
TRBV10-3	14	few	TRBD1	TRBJ1-5	TGTGCCACCCACCCAGGACAGGGCAATCAGCCCCAGCATTTT	CATHPGQGNQPQHF
TRBV30	15	-	-	TRBJ1-5	TGTGCCTGGAGTGTACAGGGTTCCCGCAATCAGCCCCAGCATTTT	CAWSVQGSRNQPQHF
TRBV7-9	15	-	-	TRBJ1-3	TGTGCCAGCAGCTTAACAGGCGTCTCTGGAAACACCATATATTTT	CASSLTGVSGNTIYF
TRBV30	13	-	TRBD1	TRBJ1-5	TGTGCCTGGAGTATACCAGGGGGCCAGCCCCAGCATTTT	CAWSIPGGQPQHF
TRBV7-2	15	-	-	TRBJ2-1	TGTGCCAGCAGCCCCGAGGGCGGTTCCTACAATGAGCAGTTCTTC	CASSPEGGSYNEQFF
TRBV30	13	once	-	TRBJ1-3	TGTGCCTGGAGAATATTCTCTGGAAACACCATATATTTT	CAWRIFSGNTIYF
TRBV6-5	13	-	TRBD1	TRBJ1-5	TGTGCCAGCAATGTACAGGGGGCCGGGCCCCAGCATTTT	CASNVQGAGPQHF
TRBV4-2	14	-	TRBD1	TRBJ2-3	TGTGCCAGCAGATCCGGGACAGACACAGATACGCAGTATTTT	CASRSGTDTDTQYF
TRBV4-1	17	-	TRBD1	TRBJ1-2	TGCGCCAGCAGCCAAGGCGGACAGGGCCAGGCTAACTATGGCTACACCTTC	CASSQGGQGQANYGYTF
TRBV7-9	14	-	TRBD2	TRBJ2-5	TGTGCCAGCAGCCGGACTAGCGGGGGGGAGACCCAGTACTTC	CASSRTSGGETQYF
TRBV18	14	-	-	TRBJ1-1	TGTGCCAGCTCACCATCGGGGAACTACCCTGAAGCTTTCTTT	CASSPSGNYPEAFF
TRBV11-3	13	-	TRBD1	TRBJ2-7	TGTGCCAGCAGCCCACAGGGGTCCTACGAGCAGTACTTC	CASSPQGSYEQYF
TRBV29-1	11	-	TRBD2	TRBJ2-1	TGCAGCGGTGGGACTAACAATGAGCAGTTCTTC	CSGGTNNEQFF
TRBV7-8	13	-	-	TRBJ2-1	TGTGCCAGCAGCTTGGGCAGGCCCCATGAGCAGTTCTTC	CASSLGRPHEQFF
TRBV19	15	-	TRBD1	TRBJ2-3	TGTGCCAGTAGCACGGGACAGGGTGTCGCAGATACGCAGTATTTT	CASSTGQGVADTQYF
TRBV29-1	16	-	TRBD1	TRBJ1-1	TGCAGCGTAGCCAGCGGGACAGGGGGACCAAACACTGAAGCTTTCTTT	CSVASGTGGPNTEAFF
TRBV5-1	14	-	-	TRBJ1-6	TGCGCCAGCAGCTTGGAACAGCCCGCTACACCCCTCCACTTT	CASSLEQPATPLHF
TRBV15	15	-	-	TRBJ1-2	TGTGCCACCAGCAGAGACCCAGGGCTTCACTATGGCTACACCTTC	CATSRDPGLHYGYTF
TRBV14	12	once	-	TRBJ1-4	TGTGCCAGCAGCCAAGACTCTAAAAAACTGTTTTTT	CASSQDSKKLFF
TRBV11-2	11	once	-	TRBJ1-4	TGTGCCAGCAGCACCCTCGGTAGACTGTTTTTT	CASSTLGRLFF
TRBV5-4	13	-	-	TRBJ2-1	TGTGCCAGCAGCTACGATTCCATAGGCGGAGAGTTCTTC	CASSYDSIGGEFF
TRBV4-1	13	-	-	TRBJ1-2	TGCGCCAGCAGCCAAGAGGGCAGCTATGGCTACACCTTC	CASSQEGSYGYTF
TRBV19	17	-	TRBD1	TRBJ1-2	TGTGCCAGTTCCGAGCTCGACAGGGCCTGGGCTAACTATGGCTACACCTTC	CASSELDRAWANYGYTF
TRBV3-1/TRBV3-2	16	-	TRBD1	TRBJ2-7	TGTGCCAGCAGTCAAAGACCGGGACAGGGAGCCTACGAGCAGTACTTC	CASSQRPGQGAYEQYF
TRBV4-3	15	-	TRBD1	TRBJ1-6	TGCGCCAGCAGCCAAGACCCGGGACAGGGTTCACCCCTCCACTTT	CASSQDPGQGSPLHF
TRBV3-1/TRBV3-2	16	-	TRBD1	TRBJ2-2	TGTGCCAGCAGCCGCCAAGACAGGGCAAGATCCGGGGAGCTGTTTTTT	CASSRQDRARSGELFF
TRBV30	16	-	-	TRBJ1-4	TGTGCCTGGAGTGTACGATTGGGGGGGATTAATGAAAAACTGTTTTTT	CAWSVRLGGINEKLFF
TRBV6-5	15	-	-	TRBJ2-5	TGTGCCAGCAGTTACTCCGCAACTAGGTGGGAGACCCAGTACTTC	CASSYSATRWETQYF
TRBV3-1/TRBV3-2	18	once	TRBD1	TRBJ1-6	TGTGCCAGCAGCCAATCGGAGACAGGGTTAGTTACGGGGTCACCCCTCCACTTT	CASSQSETGLVTGSPLHF
TRBV30	13	few	-	TRBJ1-6	TGTGCCTGGAAACAGGAGTATAATTCACCCCTCCACTTT	CAWKQEYNSPLHF
TRBV15	15	-	-	TRBJ2-3	TGTGCCACCAGCAGAGATGCTGCGGAGGGCGGCACGCAGTATTTT	CATSRDAAEGGTQYF
TRBV10-3	14	few	-	TRBJ1-2	TGTGCCACCTTAAAACAGCCTTCTAACTATGGCTACACCTTC	CATLKQPSNYGYTF
TRBV6-1	17	-	TRBD2	TRBJ2-3	TGTGCCAGCAGTGGGACTAGCGGGGCCGGGTACACAGATACGCAGTATTTT	CASSGTSGAGYTDTQYF
TRBV4-1	18	-	TRBD1	TRBJ1-1	TGCGCCAGCAGCCAACCCCTTGAATTACAGGGGGGCGACACTGAAGCTTTCTTT	CASSQPLELQGGDTEAFF
TRBV5-3	15	once	TRBD1	TRBJ1-3	TGTGCCAGAAGCGGACAGGGGCTCTCTGGAAACACCATATATTTT	CARSGQGLSGNTIYF
TRBV9	15	-	TRBD1	TRBJ2-3	TGTGCCAGCAGCCTAGACCAGGGGGCAGCAGATACGCAGTATTTT	CASSLDQGAADTQYF
TRBV11-2	15	-	-	TRBJ1-2	TGTGCCAGCAGCTTAGGGCGGGGACCCAACTATGGCTACACCTTC	CASSLGRGPNYGYTF
TRBV6-5	14	few	TRBD1	TRBJ2-1	TGTGCCAGCTCCCGGGACAGCTCCTACAATGAGCAGTTCTTC	CASSRDSSYNEQFF
TRBV4-2	15	-	-	TRBJ1-2	TGTGCCAGCAGCCAAGAGGGGGCAGGGAATAGTGGCTACACCTTC	CASSQEGAGNSGYTF
TRBV11-2	15	-	-	TRBJ2-5	TGTGCCAGCAGCTTAGATCGAGGGCGGGGAGAGACCCAGTACTTC	CASSLDRGRGETQYF
TRBV12-2	15	-	-	TRBJ1-6	TGTGCAAGTCGTGGGGAGGCGGGACTTCGATCACCCCTCCACTTT	CASRGEAGLRSPLHF
TRBV6-2/TRBV6-3	14	-	TRBD1	TRBJ1-2	TGTGCCAGCAGTCATTCCCGGACAGGGGAGGGCTACACCTTC	CASSHSRTGEGYTF
TRBV5-1	15	-	-	TRBJ2-1	TGCGCCAGCAGCTTGGTCCAAGCGGACTACAATGAGCAGTTCTTC	CASSLVQADYNEQFF
TRBV28	14	-	-	TRBJ1-1	TGTGCCAGCAGTTCCTGGGGGGAGGGGACTGAAGCTTTCTTT	CASSSWGEGTEAFF
TRBV6-4	13	-	-	TRBJ1-1	TGTGCCAGCAGTGTCACAGCGAACACTGAAGCTTTCTTT	CASSVTANTEAFF
TRBV12-2	16	once	-	TRBJ1-1	TGTGCAAGTCGCTCCCACCTCGACAGGGGGAGCACTGAAGCTTTCTTT	CASRSHLDRGSTEAFF
TRBV7-2	16	-	-	TRBJ1-6	TGTGCCAGCAGCTTTCTTTTCGGGCCTTCAGGGTCACCCCTCCACTTT	CASSFLFGPSGSPLHF
TRBV28	15	-	-	TRBJ2-3	TGTGCCAGCAGTTCCCCAGCGACTAGCACAGATACGCAGTATTTT	CASSSPATSTDTQYF
TRBV4-3	15	-	-	TRBJ1-6	TGCGCCAGCAACTCACGAGGACAGAGTAATTCACCCCTCCACTTT	CASNSRGQSNSPLHF
TRBV3-1/TRBV3-2	13	-	-	TRBJ1-5	TGTGCCAGCAGTCTCCCGGGCAATCAGCCCCAGCATTTT	CASSLPGNQPQHF
TRBV7-2	16	-	TRBD2	TRBJ2-3	TGTGCCAGCAGCTTACCCAGCGGGGGGCGTGGAGATACGCAGTATTTT	CASSLPSGGRGDTQYF
TRBV19	13	-	-	TRBJ1-6	TGTGCCAGTAGTAAAGAGCCGGAGTCACCCCTCCACTTT	CASSKEPESPLHF
TRBV6-5	14	-	TRBD2	TRBJ2-1	TGTGCCAGCAGTTCGGGGGGGCGCGGTAATGAGCAGTTCTTC	CASSSGGRGNEQFF
TRBV7-3	18	-	-	TRBJ2-6	TGTGCCAGCAGCTTGGGCAGGTCGCGTGTGCCTGGGGCCAACGTCCTGACTTTC	CASSLGRSRVPGANVLTF
TRBV5-4	14	-	-	TRBJ2-5	TGTGCCAGCAGCTCCGGGACACCTCAAGAGACCCAGTACTTC	CASSSGTPQETQYF